This T cell receptor (beta chain) was profiled in a study of patients and donors after allogeneic stem cell transplantation. Germline V lookup: CDR1 MNHEY, CDR2 SVGAGI. This CDR3 is built from 13 residues. V lost 2 bases, J lost 2 bases, and 6 bases lay in between. Each CDR3 protein is one row after TCRdb ran MiXCR on the RT-PCR reads. Counted here are a few hundred thousand distinct CDR3 sequences, more than 35% occurring once; the ten biggest clones make up around 10%. This clonotype was seen only a few times. The sequencing sample was made of blood, either unsorted or a sorted T cell fraction (not recorded which). This receptor was obtained from a human donor who was either an allogeneic HSCT recipient or a stem cell or donor lymphocyte infusion donor (not recorded which). It is not recorded whose cells these are; they may come from a transplant donor. This chain connects TRBV6-5 to TRBJ2-5; D is undetermined. Here the CDR3 reads CASSYGPQETQYF. In nucleotides, the CDR3 is TGTGCCAGCAGTTACGGACCACAAGAGACCCAGTACTTC.